The clone carrying this T cell receptor (beta chain) was found a few times. Antigen: not known. The authors incorporated unique molecular identifiers into the TCR beta cDNA libraries. TCRdb reprocessed the PCR reads via MiXCR and lists one record per CDR3 protein. Among roughly 670,000 distinct CDR3 sequences, 55% to 70% were seen once, and the ten largest hold about 11%. The CDR3 contains 13 residues. CDR1 is LGHDT and CDR2 is YNNKEL in the germline V gene (reference sequence). V lost 1 base and J lost 0, with 3 bases in between. The sample comes from a study of post-analysis software for immune sequencing data. General study findings and limits: Normalized Chao1 diversity was significantly reduced in patients versus controls. Comparison of patients with controls showed roughly five TRBV segments more frequent in patients, TRBV5-6, TRBV5-1 and TRBV20-1 among them.

Material for sequencing was blood. The TCR comes from a girl aged 2 to 9 with multiple sclerosis. This sequence joins TRBV3-1 and TRBJ2-5; D not certain. CDR3 amino acids: CASSQAYQETQYF. The CDR3 coding sequence is TGTGCCAGCAGCCAAGCCTACCAAGAGACCCAGTACTTC.